These 4 T cell receptor beta chains were all obtained from the same sample, sequenced in a study of T-cell memory formation after mild COVID-19. MiXCR, applied by TCRdb to the 5' RACE reads, yields one record per CDR3 protein. The sample has under 250,000 distinct CDR3 sequences, roughly 15% seen once. Sequencing was performed on PBMCs or a T cell subset sorted from them (not recorded which). The receptor set was obtained from an adult woman who had mild COVID-19 (a few samples of this study predate the infection). Cell type and time point are not known.

This clonotype was found a few times. CDR3 DNA: TGTGCCAGCCTCCTAGCGGGGGGCCGGGGAGAGACCCAGTACTTC. This sequence encodes CASLLAGGRGETQYF. V and J are TRBV2 and TRBJ2-5; 11 bases are a match to TRBD2. Germline CDR1 is SNHLY and CDR2 is FYNNEI. The CDR3 has 15 amino acids. V shed 8 bases, J shed 4 bases, and the junction held 9 bases outside the gene matches.

The sample holds one count of this clonotype. The CDR3 reads CASSRTPGQENSPLHF. The CDR3 nucleotides read TGCGCCAGCAGCCGCACCCCGGGACAGGAAAATTCACCCCTCCACTTT. V and J are TRBV5-1 and TRBJ1-6; TRBD1 matches at 8 bases. After removal of 4 bases from V and 7 bases from J, the junction contained 10 bases not matched to a gene. This CDR3 comprises 16 residues. Germline CDR1 SGHRS, CDR2 YFSETQ.

The chain joins TRBV5-4 to TRBJ1-4; no reliable D call. With 4 bases removed from V and 7 bases from J, the gap between germline ends came to 11 bases. CDR3 length: 13 amino acids. Germline V CDR1 and CDR2: SGHNT, YYREEE (reference sequence). CDR3 coding DNA: TGTGCCAGCAGCCCCGCCCGGGGTGAAAAACTGTTTTTT. Residues: CASSPARGEKLFF.

This clonotype was seen ten or more times. The V call is TRBV6-5, the J call TRBJ1-1, with D perhaps matching TRBD1 (6 bases). The CDR3 is 14 residues long. V lost 6 bases and J lost 1, with 12 bases in between. Per germline, CDR1 MNHEY and CDR2 SVGAGI. Written as DNA, the CDR3 is TGTGCCAGCAGGCGGGACATTTGGAACACTGAAGCTTTCTTT. The encoded protein is CASRRDIWNTEAFF.